This record covers a single T cell receptor (beta chain). This specimen belongs to a study of blood T cell repertoires in COVID-19. In the study overall: PBMCs, B-cell-depleted T cells, or T cells were the source of the cDNA or gDNA that made up the material.

The CDR3 covers 15 residues. V lost 5 bases and J lost 1; bases outside the gene matches: 3. Germline CDR1 SNHLY, CDR2 FYNNEI. Profiled with immunoSEQ multiplex PCR; TCRdb holds only in-frame clones, not every one. The data contain hundreds of thousands of clones, roughly four fifths of them singletons. Specimen: peripheral blood. The clonotype was recovered from a woman aged 50 to 60 with acute or convalescent COVID-19. The chain couples TRBV2 to TRBJ2-5; TRBD1 matches at 11 bases. CDR3 coding DNA: TGTGCCAGCAGTCCGGACAGGGGGCTCCAAGAGACCCAGTACTTC. This codes for CASSPDRGLQETQYF.